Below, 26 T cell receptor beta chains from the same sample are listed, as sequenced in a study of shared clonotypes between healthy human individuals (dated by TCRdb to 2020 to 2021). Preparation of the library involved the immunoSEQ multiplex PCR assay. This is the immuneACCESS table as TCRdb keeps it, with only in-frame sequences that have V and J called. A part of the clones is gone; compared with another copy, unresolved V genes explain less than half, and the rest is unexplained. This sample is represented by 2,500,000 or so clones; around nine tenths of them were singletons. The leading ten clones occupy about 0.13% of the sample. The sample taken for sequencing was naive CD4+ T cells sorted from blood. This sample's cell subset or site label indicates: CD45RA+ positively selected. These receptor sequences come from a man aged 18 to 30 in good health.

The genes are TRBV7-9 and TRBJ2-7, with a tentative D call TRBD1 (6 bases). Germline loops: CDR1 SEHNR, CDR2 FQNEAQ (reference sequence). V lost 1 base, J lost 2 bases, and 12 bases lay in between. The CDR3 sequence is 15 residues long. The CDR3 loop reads CASSLGTRGPYEQYF. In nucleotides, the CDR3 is TGTGCCAGCAGCTTAGGAACCAGGGGCCCCTACGAGCAGTACTTC.

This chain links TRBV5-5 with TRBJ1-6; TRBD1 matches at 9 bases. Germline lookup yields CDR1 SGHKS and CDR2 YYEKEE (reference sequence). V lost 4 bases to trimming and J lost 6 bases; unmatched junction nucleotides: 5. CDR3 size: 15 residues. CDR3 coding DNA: TGTGCCAGCAGCGAGGGACAGGGTAGTAATTCACCCCTCCACTTT. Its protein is CASSEGQGSNSPLHF.

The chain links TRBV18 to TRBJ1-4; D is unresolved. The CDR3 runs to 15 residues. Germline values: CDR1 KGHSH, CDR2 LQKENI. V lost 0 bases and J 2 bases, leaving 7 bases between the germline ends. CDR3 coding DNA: TGTGCCAGCTCACCACCCCTCGCGACTAATGAAAAACTGTTTTTT. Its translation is CASSPPLATNEKLFF.

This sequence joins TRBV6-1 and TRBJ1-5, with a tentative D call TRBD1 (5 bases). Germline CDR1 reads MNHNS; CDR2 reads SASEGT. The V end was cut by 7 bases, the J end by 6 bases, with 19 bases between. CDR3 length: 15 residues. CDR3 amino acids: CASNMGPGSFQPQHF. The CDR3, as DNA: TGTGCCAGCAACATGGGACCTGGGTCGTTTCAGCCCCAGCATTTT.

CDR3 amino acids: CASRPRPELDYGYTF. As DNA, the CDR3 is TGTGCCAGCAGACCCCGTCCCGAGTTGGACTATGGCTACACCTTC. J is TRBJ1-2 and V is TRBV6-5; D is unresolved. Germline values: CDR1 MNHEY, CDR2 SVGAGI. The CDR3 has 15 residues. V lost 6 bases and J lost 3, with 17 bases in between.

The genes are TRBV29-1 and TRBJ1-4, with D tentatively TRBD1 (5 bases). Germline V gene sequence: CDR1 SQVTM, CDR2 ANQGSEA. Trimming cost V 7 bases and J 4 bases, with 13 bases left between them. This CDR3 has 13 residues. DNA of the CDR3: TGCAGCGCGAAGCTTCAGGGTAATGAAAAACTGTTTTTT. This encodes CSAKLQGNEKLFF.

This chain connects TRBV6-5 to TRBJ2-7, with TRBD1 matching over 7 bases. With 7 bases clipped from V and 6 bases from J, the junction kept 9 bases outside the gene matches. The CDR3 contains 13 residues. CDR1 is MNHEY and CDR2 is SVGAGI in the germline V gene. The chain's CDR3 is CASNLDRVGEQYF. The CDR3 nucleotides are TGTGCCAGCAATCTAGACAGGGTGGGCGAGCAGTACTTC.

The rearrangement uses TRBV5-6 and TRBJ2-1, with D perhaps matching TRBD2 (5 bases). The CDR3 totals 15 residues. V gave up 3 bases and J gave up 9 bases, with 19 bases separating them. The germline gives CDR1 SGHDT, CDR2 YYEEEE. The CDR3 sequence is CASSYPLARLSEQFF. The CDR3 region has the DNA TGTGCCAGCAGCTACCCGCTAGCTAGGTTGAGTGAGCAGTTCTTC.

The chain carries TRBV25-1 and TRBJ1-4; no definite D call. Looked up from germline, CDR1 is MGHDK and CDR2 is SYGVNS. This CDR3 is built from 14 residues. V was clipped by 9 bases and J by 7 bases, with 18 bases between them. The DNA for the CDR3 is TGTGCCAGGACCCAAACGCGTGTCTGTGAAAAACTGTTTTTT. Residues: CARTQTRVCEKLFF.

Written as DNA, the CDR3 is TGTGCCAGCTCACCACAAGGAGTCCACGAGCAGTACTTC. This sequence encodes CASSPQGVHEQYF. The V and J genes are TRBV18 and TRBJ2-7; D unclear. The germline gives CDR1 KGHSH, CDR2 LQKENI. V lost 1 base to trimming and J lost 5 bases, with 9 bases between them. The CDR3 length is 13 residues.

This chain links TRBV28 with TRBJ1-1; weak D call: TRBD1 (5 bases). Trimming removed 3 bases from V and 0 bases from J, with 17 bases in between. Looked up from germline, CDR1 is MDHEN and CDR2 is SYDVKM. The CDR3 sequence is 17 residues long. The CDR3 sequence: CASSLGVGAGMNTEAFF. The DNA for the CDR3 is TGTGCCAGCAGTTTGGGGGTTGGGGCGGGGATGAACACTGAAGCTTTCTTT.

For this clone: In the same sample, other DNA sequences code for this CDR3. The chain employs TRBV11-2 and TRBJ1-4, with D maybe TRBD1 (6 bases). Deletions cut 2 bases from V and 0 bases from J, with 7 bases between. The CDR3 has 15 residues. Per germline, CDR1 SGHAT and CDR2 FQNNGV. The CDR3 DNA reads TGTGCCAGCAGCTTACGGGGGCCAACTAATGAAAAACTGTTTTTT. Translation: CASSLRGPTNEKLFF.

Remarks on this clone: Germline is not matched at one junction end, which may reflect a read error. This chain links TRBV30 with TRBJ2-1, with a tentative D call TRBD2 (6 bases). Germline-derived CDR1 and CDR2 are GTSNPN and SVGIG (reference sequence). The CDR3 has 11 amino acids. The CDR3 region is CAWSVRDSRVF. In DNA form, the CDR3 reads TGTGCCTGGAGTGTGCGGGACTCCCGGGTCTTC.

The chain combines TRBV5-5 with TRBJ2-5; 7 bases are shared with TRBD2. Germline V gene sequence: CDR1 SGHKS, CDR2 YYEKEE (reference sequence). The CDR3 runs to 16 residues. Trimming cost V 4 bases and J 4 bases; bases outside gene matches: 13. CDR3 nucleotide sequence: TGTGCCAGCAGCAGAACTGGTACGGGGGGTGGAGAGACCCAGTACTTC. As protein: CASSRTGTGGGETQYF.

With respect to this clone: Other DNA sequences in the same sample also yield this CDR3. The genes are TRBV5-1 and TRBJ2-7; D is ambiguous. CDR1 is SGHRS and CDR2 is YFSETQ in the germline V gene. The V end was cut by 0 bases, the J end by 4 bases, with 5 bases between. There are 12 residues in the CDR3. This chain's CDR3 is CASSLDGYEQYF. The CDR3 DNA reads TGCGCCAGCAGCTTGGACGGGTACGAGCAGTACTTC.

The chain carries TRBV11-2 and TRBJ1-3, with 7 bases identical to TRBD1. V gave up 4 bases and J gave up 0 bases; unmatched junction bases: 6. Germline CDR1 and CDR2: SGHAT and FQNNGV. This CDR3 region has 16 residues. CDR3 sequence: CASSSTGQFSGNTIYF. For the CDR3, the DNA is TGTGCCAGCAGCTCCACGGGACAGTTCTCTGGAAACACCATATATTTT. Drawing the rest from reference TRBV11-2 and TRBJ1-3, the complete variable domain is EAGVAQSPRYKIIEKRQSVAFWCNPISGHATLYWYQQILGQGPKLLIQFQNNGVVDDSQLPKDRFSAERLKGVDSTLKIQPAKLEDSAVYLCASSSTGQFSGNTIYFGEGSWLTVV.

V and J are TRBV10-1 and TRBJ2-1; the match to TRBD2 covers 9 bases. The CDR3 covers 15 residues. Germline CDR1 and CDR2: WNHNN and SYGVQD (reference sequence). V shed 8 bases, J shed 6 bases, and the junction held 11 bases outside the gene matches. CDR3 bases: TGCGCCAGCTCCCCGGCGGGAGGGGGGAGCAATGAGCAGTTCTTC. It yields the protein CASSPAGGGSNEQFF.

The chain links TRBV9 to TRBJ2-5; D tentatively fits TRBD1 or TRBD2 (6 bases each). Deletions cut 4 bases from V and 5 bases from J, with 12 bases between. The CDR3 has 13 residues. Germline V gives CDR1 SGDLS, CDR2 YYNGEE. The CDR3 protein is CASSSGEVETQYF. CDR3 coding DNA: TGTGCCAGCAGCTCAGGGGAGGTGGAGACCCAGTACTTC.

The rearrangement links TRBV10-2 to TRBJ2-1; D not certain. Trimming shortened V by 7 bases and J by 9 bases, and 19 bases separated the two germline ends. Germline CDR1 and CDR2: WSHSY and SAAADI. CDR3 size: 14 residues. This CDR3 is CASTVLGDRSEQFF. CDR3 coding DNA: TGCGCCAGCACAGTACTTGGCGATAGGAGTGAGCAGTTCTTC.

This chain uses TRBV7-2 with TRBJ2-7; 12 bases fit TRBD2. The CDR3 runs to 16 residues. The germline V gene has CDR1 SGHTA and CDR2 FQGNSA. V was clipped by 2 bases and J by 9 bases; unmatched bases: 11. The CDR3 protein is CASSLTRLAGVVWQYF. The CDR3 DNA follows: TGTGCCAGCAGCTTAACCCGACTAGCGGGAGTTGTATGGCAGTACTTC.

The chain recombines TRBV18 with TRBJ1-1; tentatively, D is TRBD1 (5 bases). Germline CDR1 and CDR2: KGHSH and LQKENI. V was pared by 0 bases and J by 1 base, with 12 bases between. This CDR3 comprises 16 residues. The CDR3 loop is CASSPPLGGTNTEAFF. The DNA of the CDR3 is TGTGCCAGCTCACCACCTTTGGGAGGGACGAACACTGAAGCTTTCTTT.

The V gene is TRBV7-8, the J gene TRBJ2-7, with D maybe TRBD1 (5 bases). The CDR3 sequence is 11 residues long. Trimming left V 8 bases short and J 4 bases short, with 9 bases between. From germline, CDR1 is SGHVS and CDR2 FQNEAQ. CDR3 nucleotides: TGTGCCAGCCAAAGGGGATACGAGCAGTACTTC. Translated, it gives CASQRGYEQYF.

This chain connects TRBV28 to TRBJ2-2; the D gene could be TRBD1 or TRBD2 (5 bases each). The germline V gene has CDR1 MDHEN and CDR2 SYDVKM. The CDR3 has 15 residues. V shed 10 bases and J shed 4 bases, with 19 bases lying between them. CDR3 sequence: CAIARAGTATGELFF. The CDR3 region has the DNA TGTGCCATAGCCCGAGCCGGGACCGCCACCGGGGAGCTGTTTTTT.

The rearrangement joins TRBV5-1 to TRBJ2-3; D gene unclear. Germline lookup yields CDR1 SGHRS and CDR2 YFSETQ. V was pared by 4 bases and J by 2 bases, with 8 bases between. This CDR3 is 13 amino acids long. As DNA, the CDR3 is TGCGCCAGCAGCCATAGCTCCACAGATACGCAGTATTTT. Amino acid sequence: CASSHSSTDTQYF.

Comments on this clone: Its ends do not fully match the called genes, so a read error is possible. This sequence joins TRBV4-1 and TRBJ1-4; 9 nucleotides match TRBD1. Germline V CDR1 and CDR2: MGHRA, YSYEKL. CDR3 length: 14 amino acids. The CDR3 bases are TGCGCCAGCAGCCAAGAGTCGGACAGGGGACCCAAAATTTTT. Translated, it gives CASSQESDRGPKIF.

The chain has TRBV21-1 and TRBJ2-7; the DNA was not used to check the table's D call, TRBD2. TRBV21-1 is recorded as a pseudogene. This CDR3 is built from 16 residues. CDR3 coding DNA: TGTGCCAGCAGTTACATCCGGGTCCTCGGCGAGGCCGAGCAGTACTTC. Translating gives CASSYIRVLGEAEQYF.